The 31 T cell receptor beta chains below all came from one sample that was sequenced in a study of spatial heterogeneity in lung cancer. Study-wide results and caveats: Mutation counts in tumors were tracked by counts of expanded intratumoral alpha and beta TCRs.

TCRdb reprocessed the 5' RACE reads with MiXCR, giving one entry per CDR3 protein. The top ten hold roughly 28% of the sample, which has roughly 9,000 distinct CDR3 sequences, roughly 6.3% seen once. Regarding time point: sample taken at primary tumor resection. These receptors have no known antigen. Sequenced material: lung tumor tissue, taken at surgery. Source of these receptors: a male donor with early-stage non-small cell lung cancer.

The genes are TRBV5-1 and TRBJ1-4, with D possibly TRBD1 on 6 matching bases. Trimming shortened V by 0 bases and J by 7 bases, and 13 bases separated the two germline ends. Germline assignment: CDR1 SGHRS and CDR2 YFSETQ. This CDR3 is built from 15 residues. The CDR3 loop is CASSLDTGWGEKLFF. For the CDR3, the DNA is TGCGCCAGCAGCTTGGATACAGGGTGGGGTGAAAAACTGTTTTTT.

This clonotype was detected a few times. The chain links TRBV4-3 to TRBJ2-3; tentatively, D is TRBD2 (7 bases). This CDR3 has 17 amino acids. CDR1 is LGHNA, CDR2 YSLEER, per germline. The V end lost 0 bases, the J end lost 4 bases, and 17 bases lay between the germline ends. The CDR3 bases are TGCGCCAGCAGCCAAGACAGTGGGAGGGGGAAGGCAGATACGCAGTATTTT. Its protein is CASSQDSGRGKADTQYF.

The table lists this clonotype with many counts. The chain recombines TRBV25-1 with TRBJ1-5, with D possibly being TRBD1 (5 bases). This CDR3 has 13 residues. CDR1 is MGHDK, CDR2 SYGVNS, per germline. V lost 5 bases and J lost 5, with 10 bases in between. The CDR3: CASSWTTDQPQHF. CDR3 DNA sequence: TGTGCCAGCAGTTGGACAACGGATCAGCCCCAGCATTTT.

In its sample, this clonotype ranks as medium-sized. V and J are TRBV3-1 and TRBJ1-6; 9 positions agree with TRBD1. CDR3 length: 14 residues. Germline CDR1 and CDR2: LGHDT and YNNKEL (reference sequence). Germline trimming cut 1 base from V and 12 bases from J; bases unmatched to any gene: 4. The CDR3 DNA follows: TGTGCCAGCAGCCAAGGGACAGGGGATGGACCCCTCCACTTT. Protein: CASSQGTGDGPLHF.

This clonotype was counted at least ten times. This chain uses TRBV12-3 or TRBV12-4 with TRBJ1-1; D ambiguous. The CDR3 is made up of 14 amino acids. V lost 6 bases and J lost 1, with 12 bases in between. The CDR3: CASSPKAGNTEAFF. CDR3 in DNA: TGTGCCAGCAGCCCGAAGGCAGGGAACACTGAAGCTTTCTTT.

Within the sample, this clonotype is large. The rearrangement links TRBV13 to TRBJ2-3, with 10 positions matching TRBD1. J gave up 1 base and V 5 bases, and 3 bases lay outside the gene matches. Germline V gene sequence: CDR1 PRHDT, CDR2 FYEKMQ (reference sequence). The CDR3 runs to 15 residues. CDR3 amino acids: CASSPGTGGTDTQYF. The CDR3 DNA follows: TGTGCCAGCAGCCCTGGGACAGGGGGCACAGATACGCAGTATTTT. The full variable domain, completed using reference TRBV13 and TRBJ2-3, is AAGVIQSPRHLIKEKRETATLKCYPIPRHDTVYWYQQGPGQDPQFLISFYEKMQSDKGSIPDRFSAQQFSDYHSELNMSSLELGDSALYFCASSPGTGGTDTQYFGPGTRLTVL.

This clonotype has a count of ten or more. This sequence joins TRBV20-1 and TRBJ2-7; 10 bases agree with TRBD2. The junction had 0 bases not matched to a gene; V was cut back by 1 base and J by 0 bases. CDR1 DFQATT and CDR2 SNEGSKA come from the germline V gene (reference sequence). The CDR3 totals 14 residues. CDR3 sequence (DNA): TGCAGTGCTAGAGCTAGCGGGAGCTCCTACGAGCAGTACTTC. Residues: CSARASGSSYEQYF.

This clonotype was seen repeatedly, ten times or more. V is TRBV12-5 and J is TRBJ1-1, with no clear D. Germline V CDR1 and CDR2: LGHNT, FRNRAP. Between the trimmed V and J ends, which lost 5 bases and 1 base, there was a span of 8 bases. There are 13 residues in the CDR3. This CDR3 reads CASGRLKNTEAFF. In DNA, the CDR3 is TGTGCTAGTGGTCGCCTAAAGAACACTGAAGCTTTCTTT. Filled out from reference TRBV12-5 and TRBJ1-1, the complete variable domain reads DARVTQTPRHKVTEMGQEVTMRCQPILGHNTVFWYRQTMMQGLELLAYFRNRAPLDDSGMPKDRFSAEMPDATLATLKIQPSEPRDSAVYFCASGRLKNTEAFFGQGTRLTVV.

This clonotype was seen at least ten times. DNA for the CDR3: TGCAGTGCTAGGGGTTACTCCTACGAGCAGTACTTC. Translating gives CSARGYSYEQYF. This rearrangement joins TRBV20-1 to TRBJ2-7; D is uncertain. CDR3 length: 12 amino acids. Per the germline V gene, CDR1 is DFQATT and CDR2 is SNEGSKA (reference sequence). The germline V and J ends were trimmed by 3 bases and 0 bases, with 6 bases remaining between them.

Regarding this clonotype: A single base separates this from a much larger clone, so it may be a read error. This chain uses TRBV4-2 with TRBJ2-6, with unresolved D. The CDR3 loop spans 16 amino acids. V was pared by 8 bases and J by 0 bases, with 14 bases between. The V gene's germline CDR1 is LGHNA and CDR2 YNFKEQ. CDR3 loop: CASSSTESSGANVLTF. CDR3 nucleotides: TGTGCCAGCTCATCTACCGAGAGCTCTGGGGCCAACGTCCTGACTTTC.

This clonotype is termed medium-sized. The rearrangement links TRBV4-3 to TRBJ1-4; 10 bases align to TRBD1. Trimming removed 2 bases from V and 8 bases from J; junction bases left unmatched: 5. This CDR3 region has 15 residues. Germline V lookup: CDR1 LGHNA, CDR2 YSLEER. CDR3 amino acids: CASSQRDRGREKLFF. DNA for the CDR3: TGCGCCAGCAGCCAACGGGACAGGGGCAGAGAAAAACTGTTTTTT.

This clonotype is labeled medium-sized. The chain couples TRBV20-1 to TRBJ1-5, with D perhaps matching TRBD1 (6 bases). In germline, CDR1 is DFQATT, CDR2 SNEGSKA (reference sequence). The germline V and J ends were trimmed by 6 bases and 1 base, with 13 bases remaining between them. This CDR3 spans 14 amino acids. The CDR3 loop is CSAKQGNSNQPQHF. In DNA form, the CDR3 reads TGCAGTGCCAAACAGGGCAACAGCAATCAGCCCCAGCATTTT.

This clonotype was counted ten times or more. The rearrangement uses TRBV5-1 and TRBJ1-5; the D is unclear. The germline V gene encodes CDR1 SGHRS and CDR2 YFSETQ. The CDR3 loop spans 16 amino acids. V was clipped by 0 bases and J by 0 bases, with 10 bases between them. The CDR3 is CASSLEEVNSNQPQHF. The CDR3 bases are TGCGCCAGCAGCTTGGAAGAGGTCAATAGCAATCAGCCCCAGCATTTT. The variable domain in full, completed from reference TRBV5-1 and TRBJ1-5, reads KAGVTQTPRYLIKTRGQQVTLSCSPISGHRSVSWYQQTPGQGLQFLFEYFSETQRNKGNFPGRFSGRQFSNSRSEMNVSTLELGDSALYLCASSLEEVNSNQPQHFGDGTRLSIL.

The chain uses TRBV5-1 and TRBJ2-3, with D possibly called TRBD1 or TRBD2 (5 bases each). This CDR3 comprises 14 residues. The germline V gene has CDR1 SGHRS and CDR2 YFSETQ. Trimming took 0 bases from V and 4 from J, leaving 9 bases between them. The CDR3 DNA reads TGCGCCAGCAGCTTGGGGGACGCCTCAGATACGCAGTATTTT. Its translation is CASSLGDASDTQYF.

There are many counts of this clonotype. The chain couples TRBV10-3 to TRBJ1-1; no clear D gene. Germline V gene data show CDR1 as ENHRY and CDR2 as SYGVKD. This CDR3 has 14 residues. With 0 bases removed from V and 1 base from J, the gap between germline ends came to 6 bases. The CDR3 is CAISESWGNTEAFF. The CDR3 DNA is TGTGCCATCAGTGAGTCGTGGGGGAACACTGAAGCTTTCTTT.

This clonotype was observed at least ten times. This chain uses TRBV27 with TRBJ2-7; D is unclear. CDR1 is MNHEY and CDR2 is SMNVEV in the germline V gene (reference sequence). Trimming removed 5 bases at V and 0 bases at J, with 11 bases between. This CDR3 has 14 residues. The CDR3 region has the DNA TGTGCCAGCAGTCCCCCAGAGAGCTCCTACGAGCAGTACTTC. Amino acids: CASSPPESSYEQYF.

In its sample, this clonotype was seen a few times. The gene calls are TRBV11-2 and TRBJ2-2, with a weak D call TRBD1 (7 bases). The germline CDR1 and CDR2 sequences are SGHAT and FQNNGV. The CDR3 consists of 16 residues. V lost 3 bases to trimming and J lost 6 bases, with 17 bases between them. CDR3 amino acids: CASSFRTGGGAGELFF. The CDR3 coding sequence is TGTGCCAGCAGCTTTCGGACAGGCGGAGGGGCCGGGGAGCTGTTTTTT.

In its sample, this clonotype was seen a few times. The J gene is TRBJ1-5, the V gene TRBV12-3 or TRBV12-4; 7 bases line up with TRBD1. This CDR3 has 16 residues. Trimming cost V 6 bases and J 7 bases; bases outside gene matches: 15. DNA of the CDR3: TGTGCCAGCAGCCCACTGACAGGGCGGGTTGGGCAGCCCCAGCATTTT. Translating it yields CASSPLTGRVGQPQHF.

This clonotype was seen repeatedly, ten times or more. The CDR3 here is CASSQNTGQGKYSAFF. The CDR3 bases are TGCGCCAGCAGCCAAAATACGGGACAGGGCAAATACTCAGCTTTCTTT. The chain employs TRBV4-1 and TRBJ1-1; 9 nucleotides match TRBD1. The CDR3 length is 16 residues. The germline V gene has CDR1 MGHRA and CDR2 YSYEKL. V lost 2 bases, J lost 10 bases, and 14 bases stayed unmatched.

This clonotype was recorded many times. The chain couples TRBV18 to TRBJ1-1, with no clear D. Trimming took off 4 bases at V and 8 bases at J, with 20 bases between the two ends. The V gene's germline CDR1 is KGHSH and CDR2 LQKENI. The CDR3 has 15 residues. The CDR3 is CASSLGSARVPEAFF. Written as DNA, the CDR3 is TGTGCCAGCTCACTCGGGTCCGCAAGGGTACCGGAAGCTTTCTTT.

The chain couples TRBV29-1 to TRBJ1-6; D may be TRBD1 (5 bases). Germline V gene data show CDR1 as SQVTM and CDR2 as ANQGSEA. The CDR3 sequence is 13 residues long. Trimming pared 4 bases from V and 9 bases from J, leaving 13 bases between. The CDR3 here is CSVARGEGSPLHF. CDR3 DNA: TGCAGCGTTGCAAGGGGTGAGGGTTCACCCCTCCACTTT. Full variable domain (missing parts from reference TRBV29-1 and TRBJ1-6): SAVISQKPSRDICQRGTSLTIQCQVDSQVTMMFWYRQQPGQSLTLIATANQGSEATYESGFVIDKFPISRPNLTFSTLTVSNMSPEDSSIYLCSVARGEGSPLHFGNGTRLTVT.

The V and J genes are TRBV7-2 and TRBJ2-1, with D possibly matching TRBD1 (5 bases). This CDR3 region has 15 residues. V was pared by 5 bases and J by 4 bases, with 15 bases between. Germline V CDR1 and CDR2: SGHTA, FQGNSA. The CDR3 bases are TGTGCCAGCAGCCTGAGAAGGACACTTTACAATGAGCAGTTCTTC. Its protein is CASSLRRTLYNEQFF. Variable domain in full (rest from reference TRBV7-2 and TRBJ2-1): GAGVSQSPSNKVTEKGKDVELRCDPISGHTALYWYRQSLGQGLEFLIYFQGNSAPDKSGLPSDRFSAERTGGSVSTLTIQRTQQEDSAVYLCASSLRRTLYNEQFFGPGTRLTVL.

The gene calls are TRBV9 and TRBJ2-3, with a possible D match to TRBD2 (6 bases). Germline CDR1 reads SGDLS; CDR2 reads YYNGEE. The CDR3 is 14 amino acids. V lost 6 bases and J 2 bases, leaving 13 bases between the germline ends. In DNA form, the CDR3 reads TGTGCCAGCAAGGAGGGGCCTTCCACAGATACGCAGTATTTT. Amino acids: CASKEGPSTDTQYF.

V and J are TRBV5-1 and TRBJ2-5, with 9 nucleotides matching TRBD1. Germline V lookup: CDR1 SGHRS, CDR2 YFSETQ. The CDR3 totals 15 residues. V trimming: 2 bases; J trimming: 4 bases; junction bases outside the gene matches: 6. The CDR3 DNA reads TGCGCCAGCAGCTTACAGGGGGCGCAAGCAGAGACCCAGTACTTC. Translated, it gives CASSLQGAQAETQYF.

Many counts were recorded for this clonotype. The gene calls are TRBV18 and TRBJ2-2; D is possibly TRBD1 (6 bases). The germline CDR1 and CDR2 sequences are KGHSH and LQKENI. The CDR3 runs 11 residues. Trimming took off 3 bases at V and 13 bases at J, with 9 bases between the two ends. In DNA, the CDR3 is TGTGCCAGCTCACCGGAACAGGGGCTGTTTTTT. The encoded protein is CASSPEQGLFF. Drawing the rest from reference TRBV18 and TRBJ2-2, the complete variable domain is NAGVMQNPRHLVRRRGQEARLRCSPMKGHSHVYWYRQLPEEGLKFMVYLQKENIIDESGMPKERFSAEFPKEGPSILRIQQVVRGDSAAYFCASSPEQGLFFGEGSRLTVL.

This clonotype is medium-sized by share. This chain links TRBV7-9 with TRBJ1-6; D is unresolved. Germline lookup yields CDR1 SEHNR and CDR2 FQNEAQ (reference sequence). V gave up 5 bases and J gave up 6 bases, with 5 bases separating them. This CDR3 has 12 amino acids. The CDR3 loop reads CASSLSNSPLHF. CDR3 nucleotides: TGTGCCAGCAGCCTCAGTAATTCACCCCTCCACTTT.

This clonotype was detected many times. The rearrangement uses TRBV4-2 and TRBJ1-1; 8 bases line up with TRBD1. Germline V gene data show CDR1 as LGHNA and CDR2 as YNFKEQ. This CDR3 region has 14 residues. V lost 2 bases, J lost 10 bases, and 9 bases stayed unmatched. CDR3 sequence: CASSQLGGGQGAFF. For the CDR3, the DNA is TGTGCCAGCAGCCAACTTGGGGGCGGACAGGGAGCTTTCTTT.

CDR3 amino acids: CASSSQQGNTQYF. DNA of the CDR3: TGTGCCAGCAGTTCCCAACAGGGGAATACGCAGTATTTT. The V and J genes are TRBV12-3 or TRBV12-4 and TRBJ2-3; 7 positions match TRBD1. V was pared by 4 bases and J by 7 bases, with 5 bases of the junction left unmatched. CDR3 length equals 13 residues.

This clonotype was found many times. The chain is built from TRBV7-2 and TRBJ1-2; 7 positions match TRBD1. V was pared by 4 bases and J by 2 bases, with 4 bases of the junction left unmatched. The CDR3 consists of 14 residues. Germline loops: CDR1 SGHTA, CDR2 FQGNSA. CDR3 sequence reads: CASSSSTGNYGYTF. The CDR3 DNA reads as TGTGCCAGCAGCTCCTCGACAGGGAACTATGGCTACACCTTC. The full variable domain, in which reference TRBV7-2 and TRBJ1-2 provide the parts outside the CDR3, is GAGVSQSPSNKVTEKGKDVELRCDPISGHTALYWYRQSLGQGLEFLIYFQGNSAPDKSGLPSDRFSAERTGGSVSTLTIQRTQQEDSAVYLCASSSSTGNYGYTFGSGTRLTVV.

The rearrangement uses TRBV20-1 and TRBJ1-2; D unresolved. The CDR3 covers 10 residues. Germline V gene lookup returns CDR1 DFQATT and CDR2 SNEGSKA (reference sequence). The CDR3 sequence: CRGRNYGYTF. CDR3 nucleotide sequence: TGCAGGGGGAGGAACTATGGCTACACCTTC.

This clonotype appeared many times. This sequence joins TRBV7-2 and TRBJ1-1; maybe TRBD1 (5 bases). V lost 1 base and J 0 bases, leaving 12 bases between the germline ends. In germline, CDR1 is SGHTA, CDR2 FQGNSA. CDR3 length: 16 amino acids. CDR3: CASSLVMGRVNTEAFF. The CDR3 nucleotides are TGTGCCAGCAGCTTAGTGATGGGCAGGGTGAACACTGAAGCTTTCTTT.